This T cell receptor (beta chain) originates from a study of T cells in Graves' hyperthyroidism and ophthalmopathy. Overall study findings and caveats: Most clonotypes that expanded in the thyroid above 0.001 also showed up in blood.

As regards this clonotype: Its antigen remains unidentified.

The CDR3 has 11 amino acids. Unmatched junction bases numbered 4, after V lost 6 bases and J lost 7 bases. Looked up from germline, CDR1 is SQVTM and CDR2 is ANQGSEA. Amplified regions were TCR beta CDR3 sequences from RNA transcripts. The HTBI primer set was used in a first-round RT-PCR of the TCR CDR3. TCRdb re-derived calls from the multiplex PCR reads in MiXCR, one entry per CDR3 protein. The sample shows roughly 570,000 distinct CDR3 sequences, 46% of them seen only once. Patients aged 18 to 65 had newly diagnosed hyperthyroidism lasting under 2 months. Investigators excluded patients with uncontrolled infection, other autoimmune disease, pregnancy or lactation. Clinicians diagnosed patients from clinical symptoms, serum thyroxine and TRAb, thyroid ultrasound and orbital computed tomography.

The source material was peripheral blood or thyroid tissue (not recorded which). The genes are TRBV29-1 and TRBJ1-2; 8 bases are a match to TRBD1. The TCR sequence derives from a woman in her late teens or twenties with Graves' hyperthyroidism. The CDR3 reads CSVGQAGGYTF. The DNA of the CDR3 is TGCAGCGTGGGACAGGCGGGTGGCTACACCTTC.